Listed here are 7 T cell receptor beta chains from one sample, sequenced in a study of OX40 agonist ivuxolimab in advanced cancers. Generated by immunoSEQ multiplex PCR, the TCRdb table keeps only in-frame clones and is missing some. The repertoire holds tens of thousands of clones, with 90% as singletons. The sequencing used CD4+ or CD8+ T cells sorted from blood, collected in a trial of the OX40 agonist ivuxolimab. The receptors stem from an adult with an advanced solid tumor such as melanoma, head and neck, liver or kidney cancer.

This sequence joins TRBV7-2 and TRBJ1-3; maybe TRBD1 (6 bases). The germline V and J ends were trimmed by 0 bases and 0 bases, with 12 bases remaining between them. Per the germline V gene, CDR1 is SGHTA and CDR2 is FQGNSA. This CDR3 region has 17 residues. The CDR3 is CASSLATGLLSGNTIYF. CDR3 in DNA: TGTGCCAGCAGCTTAGCGACAGGCCTCCTCTCTGGAAACACCATATATTTT.

This clone was detected only once. This chain joins TRBV27 and TRBJ2-1, with 8 bases lining up with TRBD2. J lost 0 bases, V lost 4 bases, and 2 bases had no gene match. Per the germline V gene, CDR1 is MNHEY and CDR2 is SMNVEV (reference sequence). The CDR3 consists of 15 residues. The CDR3 DNA sequence: TGTGCCAGCAGTTGGACTAGCCGCTCCTACAATGAGCAGTTCTTC. Amino acid sequence: CASSWTSRSYNEQFF.

DNA of the CDR3: TGTGCCAGCAGCTTAGGGGACAGGGGGCTGGAGACCCAGTACTTC. Translated, it gives CASSLGDRGLETQYF. The rearrangement links TRBV11-2 to TRBJ2-5; 12 bases match TRBD1. The V gene's germline CDR1 is SGHAT and CDR2 FQNNGV. This CDR3 is built from 15 residues. V shed 1 base and J 5 bases; nucleotides not matched to a gene: 2.

The chain employs TRBV5-7 and TRBJ1-5; no definite D call. TRBV5-7 belongs to the ORF category, with a function that is uncertain. Trimming shortened V by 4 bases and J by 5 bases, and 13 bases separated the two germline ends. The CDR3 length is 14 residues. The CDR3 region is CASSARTEDQPQHF. The CDR3, as DNA: TGTGCCAGCAGCGCGAGGACGGAAGATCAGCCCCAGCATTTT.

V and J are TRBV6-1 and TRBJ1-1; maybe TRBD1 (5 bases). This CDR3 region has 15 residues. Trimming stripped 7 bases from V and 1 base from J, with 16 bases between. CDR1 MNHNS and CDR2 SASEGT come from the germline V gene. This CDR3 is CASIARQLPNTEAFF. The CDR3, as DNA: TGTGCCAGCATCGCGAGACAGCTACCGAACACTGAAGCTTTCTTT.

The V call is TRBV18, the J call TRBJ2-1, with D uncertain. V was shortened by 3 bases and J by 3 bases, with 18 bases between the two germline ends. The CDR3 has 17 residues. Germline V gene lookup returns CDR1 KGHSH and CDR2 LQKENI. CDR3 sequence reads: CASSPKPGSRGYNEQFF. CDR3 in DNA: TGTGCCAGCTCACCCAAACCAGGTTCCCGCGGCTACAATGAGCAGTTCTTC.

The chain carries TRBV5-1 and TRBJ2-7; D is unclear. Germline-derived CDR1 and CDR2 are SGHRS and YFSETQ. The CDR3 spans 15 residues. Trimming removed 1 base at V and 0 bases at J, with 11 bases between. The CDR3, as DNA: TGCGCCAGCAGCTTGTTCGAGCAGGACTCCTACGAGCAGTACTTC. Amino acids: CASSLFEQDSYEQYF. The variable domain in full, with the rest retrieved from reference TRBV5-1 and TRBJ2-7, is KAGVTQTPRYLIKTRGQQVTLSCSPISGHRSVSWYQQTPGQGLQFLFEYFSETQRNKGNFPGRFSGRQFSNSRSEMNVSTLELGDSALYLCASSLFEQDSYEQYFGPGTRLTVT.